This T cell receptor (beta chain) was profiled in a study of T cell responses to AZD1222 COVID-19 vaccine. Study information: Pooled in the analysis were second doses at about 4 or about 12 weeks.

J gave up 4 bases and V 4 bases, and 3 bases lay outside the gene matches. The CDR3 sequence is 13 residues long. In germline, CDR1 is MDHEN, CDR2 SYDVKM. Study findings and constraints: An increase in Spike-specific TCR breadth and depth was observed after two AZD1222 doses.

Points on this clone: Antigen unknown.

Measured with immunoSEQ multiplex PCR; TCRdb has only the in-frame clones, and not every one. The data hold more than 95,000 clones, with about nine tenths observed a single time. The TCR comes from an adult in good health. The sample in question was peripheral blood, obtained on day 0 of AZD1222 vaccination. The gene calls are TRBV28 and TRBJ1-1; 7 bases match TRBD1. CDR3 DNA sequence: TGTGCCAGCAGTTCCGACAGGGCCACTGAAGCTTTCTTT. Translating gives CASSSDRATEAFF.